These 14 T cell receptor beta chains were all obtained from the same sample, sequenced in a study of T cells in Graves' hyperthyroidism and ophthalmopathy (dated by TCRdb to the late 2010s). The library relied on multiplex PCR. TCRdb shows the sequencer as Illumina HiSeq 2000. The TCR beta CDR3 regions were amplified from RNA transcripts. The first round of RT-PCR for the TCR CDR3 was performed with the HTBI primer set and the Qiagen OneStep RT-PCR kit. Through fastp at Q25 and MiXCR, TCRdb rebuilt clones from the public reads, retaining in-frame beta chains. Identical CDR3 protein sequences are pooled into one entry, listed with their most common genes and DNA. The sample table holds hundreds of thousands of distinct CDR3 sequences, of which around a sixth were seen once. 16% of the sample goes to the ten largest clones. The sequencing input was blood. These receptors were collected from a woman between 50 and 59 years old with Graves' hyperthyroidism that later progressed to Graves' ophthalmopathy.

This chain links TRBV5-1 with TRBJ2-2; perhaps TRBD2 as D (6 bases). The CDR3 spans 15 residues. Germline V gene sequence: CDR1 SGHRS, CDR2 YFSETQ. The V gene lost 5 bases and the J gene lost 5 bases, with 16 bases spanning the gap. The CDR3 DNA is TGCGCCAGCAGTAATACGGGGGTCAGGACCGGGGAGCTGTTTTTT. Translation: CASSNTGVRTGELFF.

This sequence joins TRBV27 and TRBJ1-6; perhaps TRBD1 as D (5 bases). Trimming took 10 bases from V and 7 from J, leaving 14 bases between them. The germline V gene encodes CDR1 MNHEY and CDR2 SMNVEV (reference sequence). The CDR3 runs 13 residues. The CDR3 DNA reads as TGTGCCATCCAGGGAAACTTAAATTCACCCCTCCACTTT. Its translation: CAIQGNLNSPLHF.

The rearrangement uses TRBV20-1 and TRBJ2-1; 12 nucleotides match TRBD2. J lost 1 base, V lost 3 bases, and 7 bases had no gene match. The CDR3 is made up of 17 amino acids. CDR1 is DFQATT and CDR2 is SNEGSKA in the germline V gene (reference sequence). The CDR3 spells CSASTTSGGKSYNEQFF. CDR3 DNA sequence: TGCAGTGCTAGTACCACTAGCGGGGGGAAGTCCTACAATGAGCAGTTCTTC.

A few counts support this clonotype. The chain combines TRBV3-1 with TRBJ2-3; D unclear. Germline CDR1 LGHDT, CDR2 YNNKEL (reference sequence). The CDR3 has 15 amino acids. Deletions cut 0 bases from V and 0 bases from J, with 7 bases between. The CDR3 is CASSQDRASTDTQYF. CDR3 nucleotides: TGTGCCAGCAGCCAAGATCGGGCGAGCACAGATACGCAGTATTTT.

The rearrangement links TRBV4-1 to TRBJ2-1; D ambiguous. Germline V gene lookup returns CDR1 MGHRA and CDR2 YSYEKL. V gave up 2 bases and J gave up 2 bases, with 10 bases separating them. This CDR3 contains 15 residues. CDR3 residues: CASSQRVNPYNEQFF. The CDR3 nucleotides are TGCGCCAGCAGCCAACGGGTCAACCCCTACAATGAGCAGTTCTTC.

This clonotype was seen only a few times. The chain carries TRBV11-1 and TRBJ1-1; D is possibly TRBD1 (5 bases). V gave up 9 bases and J gave up 5 bases, with 13 bases separating them. This CDR3 has 12 residues. CDR1 is SGHAT and CDR2 is FQDESV in the germline V gene (reference sequence). The DNA of the CDR3 is TGTGCCAGTAGAGCAGGGTCGACTGAAGCTTTCTTT. Translated: CASRAGSTEAFF.

The chain recombines TRBV9 with TRBJ2-3; maybe TRBD2 (6 bases). The CDR3 loop spans 15 amino acids. The germline V gene encodes CDR1 SGDLS and CDR2 YYNGEE. The V end was cut by 4 bases, the J end by 0 bases, with 12 bases between. This CDR3 is CASSMTRGSTDTQYF. For the CDR3, the DNA is TGTGCCAGCAGCATGACCCGGGGGAGCACAGATACGCAGTATTTT.

This chain joins TRBV19 and TRBJ1-5; D not resolved. V shed 5 bases and J shed 0 bases, with 14 bases lying between them. The CDR3 covers 16 residues. Per the germline V gene, CDR1 is LNHDA and CDR2 is SQIVND (reference sequence). In DNA form, the CDR3 reads TGTGCCAGTAGTTGGGGAGGTGGAGATAGCAATCAGCCCCAGCATTTT. Its translation: CASSWGGGDSNQPQHF.

The chain combines TRBV18 with TRBJ1-1, with TRBD1 matching over 8 bases. This CDR3 comprises 18 residues. Trimming took 3 bases from V and 3 from J; bases not matched to a gene: 15. Germline CDR1 and CDR2: KGHSH and LQKENI. Written as DNA, the CDR3 is TGTGCCAGCTCACCCAGTTTTAGCAGGGGGCTTAGAGACACTGAAGCTTTCTTT. The encoded protein is CASSPSFSRGLRDTEAFF. The full variable domain, with the rest looked up from reference TRBV18 and TRBJ1-1, is NAGVMQNPRHLVRRRGQEARLRCSPMKGHSHVYWYRQLPEEGLKFMVYLQKENIIDESGMPKERFSAEFPKEGPSILRIQQVVRGDSAAYFCASSPSFSRGLRDTEAFFGQGTRLTVV.

This clonotype was seen only a few times. The V gene is TRBV10-3, the J gene TRBJ2-3; 10 bases are shared with TRBD1. This CDR3 spans 16 amino acids. Germline-derived CDR1 and CDR2 are ENHRY and SYGVKD. V shed 3 bases, J shed 0 bases, and the junction held 3 bases outside the gene matches. The CDR3: CAISDGTGESTDTQYF. The CDR3 nucleotides read TGTGCCATCAGTGACGGGACAGGGGAAAGCACAGATACGCAGTATTTT.

This clonotype was seen more than once but under ten times. V gene TRBV20-1 combines with J gene TRBJ1-1; maybe TRBD1 (6 bases). The germline V and J ends were trimmed by 3 bases and 3 bases, with 17 bases remaining between them. This CDR3 spans 15 amino acids. CDR1 DFQATT and CDR2 SNEGSKA come from the germline V gene (reference sequence). CDR3 nucleotide sequence: TGCAGTGCTAGGGTCCTAACAGGGTCGGACACTGAAGCTTTCTTT. Translated, it gives CSARVLTGSDTEAFF.

This clonotype was seen a few times. The chain has TRBV2 and TRBJ2-2; 9 bases fit TRBD1. Trimming removed 7 bases from V and 5 bases from J; junction bases left unmatched: 8. The V gene's germline CDR1 is SNHLY and CDR2 FYNNEI. The CDR3 sequence is 15 residues long. The CDR3 DNA reads as TGTGCCAGCACCCCCGGGACAGGGAATACCGGGGAGCTGTTTTTT. Encoded protein: CASTPGTGNTGELFF.

The table lists this clonotype with a few counts. J is TRBJ2-2 and V is TRBV6-1; D gene unclear. Trimming cost V 5 bases and J 6 bases, with 13 bases left between them. CDR1 is MNHNS, CDR2 SASEGT, per germline. The CDR3 has 14 amino acids. DNA of the CDR3: TGTGCCAGCAGTTACAGCGATGGTCCCGGGGAGCTGTTTTTT. Protein sequence: CASSYSDGPGELFF.

This clonotype occurred once. The chain employs TRBV19 and TRBJ2-5; 9 bases line up with TRBD1. Germline assignment: CDR1 LNHDA and CDR2 SQIVND (reference sequence). V gave up 2 bases and J gave up 5 bases; unmatched junction bases: 6. This CDR3 has 15 residues. CDR3 bases: TGTGCCAGTAGTATATTGGGACAGGGCGAGGAGACCCAGTACTTC. The encoded protein is CASSILGQGEETQYF.